This T cell receptor beta chain was identified during a study of identical twins. TCRdb re-called the 5' RACE reads with MiXCR, one entry per CDR3 protein. Here the sample spans a few hundred thousand distinct CDR3 sequences, roughly 15% being singletons. Germline assignment: CDR1 MDHEN and CDR2 SYDVKM. V was trimmed by 7 bases and J by 0 bases, leaving 12 bases between them. CDR3 size: 14 residues. The sample was also reused in another study, on yellow fever vaccine responses in identical twins. That work adds: In identical twins, vaccine T cell responses appeared partly shared and partly individual.

The receptor was isolated from a woman in her late teens or twenties in good health. Sequences were obtained from CD4+ T cells sorted from blood. This rearrangement joins TRBV28 to TRBJ1-1, with D hard to call. The CDR3 nucleotides read TGTGCCAGCAACGACGGAACAGTGAACACTGAAGCTTTCTTT. It encodes CASNDGTVNTEAFF.